The 20 T cell receptor beta chains presented below share a single source sample, sequenced in a study of regulatory dendritic cells for organ transplantation. Measured with immunoSEQ multiplex PCR; TCRdb has only the in-frame clones, and not every one. The table includes 26,000 or so clones, about four fifths detected once. Sequences were obtained from naive CD4+ T cells from blood. Documented subset: CD45RA+ naive T cells. Receptor source: a human donor in good health.

This chain connects TRBV11-2 to TRBJ2-1; 8 bases match TRBD1. J was trimmed by 6 bases and V by 4 bases; bases with no gene match: 5. Germline V gives CDR1 SGHAT, CDR2 FQNNGV. The CDR3 covers 14 residues. The CDR3 DNA follows: TGTGCCAGCAGCTCGGTAACAGGGGGCAATGAGCAGTTCTTC. Translating gives CASSSVTGGNEQFF.

The chain is built from TRBV5-6 and TRBJ1-2; 11 bases match TRBD1. Germline values: CDR1 SGHDT, CDR2 YYEEEE. CDR3 length: 15 residues. V was clipped by 4 bases and J by 10 bases; unmatched bases: 12. The chain's CDR3 is CASSLPGGTGGHYTF. The CDR3 nucleotides read TGTGCCAGCAGCCTCCCAGGGGGGACAGGGGGACACTACACCTTC.

The chain is built from TRBV7-3 and TRBJ2-2; TRBD2 aligns across 9 bases. Germline trimming cut 2 bases from V and 7 bases from J; bases unmatched to any gene: 2. CDR1 SGHTA and CDR2 FQGTGA come from the germline V gene. This CDR3 contains 14 residues. The CDR3 coding sequence is TGTGCCAGCAGCTTAGAAGCGGGGGGCGGGGAGCTGTTTTTT. The encoded protein is CASSLEAGGGELFF.

The chain combines TRBV5-1 with TRBJ1-4; unclear D gene. The CDR3 is 15 amino acids. Per the germline V gene, CDR1 is SGHRS and CDR2 is YFSETQ. Trimming cost V 0 bases and J 0 bases, with 6 bases left between them. This CDR3 is CASSLGSATNEKLFF. DNA for the CDR3: TGCGCCAGCAGCTTGGGCAGTGCAACTAATGAAAAACTGTTTTTT.

This rearrangement joins TRBV6-5 to TRBJ2-3; 8 nucleotides match TRBD2. V lost 6 bases to trimming and J lost 6 bases; unmatched junction nucleotides: 11. Germline CDR1 reads MNHEY; CDR2 reads SVGAGI. CDR3 length equals 15 residues. CDR3 amino acids: CASSQMGLGYDTQYF. The CDR3 bases are TGTGCCAGCAGCCAAATGGGACTAGGGTATGATACGCAGTATTTT.

V and J are TRBV6-1 and TRBJ1-1; D is ambiguous. From germline, CDR1 is MNHNS and CDR2 SASEGT. Trimming took 7 bases from V and 0 from J, leaving 12 bases between them. The CDR3 is 14 amino acids. CDR3 sequence: CASIESGMNTEAFF. The CDR3 bases are TGTGCCAGCATCGAGTCAGGAATGAACACTGAAGCTTTCTTT.

The J gene is TRBJ1-5, the V gene TRBV5-1, with TRBD1 identical over 12 bases. Per the germline V gene, CDR1 is SGHRS and CDR2 is YFSETQ. V shed 5 bases, J shed 6 bases, and the junction held 12 bases outside the gene matches. This CDR3 region has 17 residues. The CDR3 sequence: CASSEGTGGLFGQPQHF. The CDR3 region has the DNA TGCGCCAGCAGTGAAGGGACAGGGGGCCTTTTTGGTCAGCCCCAGCATTTT.

The chain is built from TRBV14 and TRBJ2-6; D unclear. The CDR3 is made up of 15 amino acids. V lost 2 bases to trimming and J lost 1 base, with 6 bases between them. Germline-derived CDR1 and CDR2 are SGHDN and FVKESK. The CDR3 region is CASSQLASGANVLTF. CDR3 nucleotide sequence: TGTGCCAGCAGCCAACTTGCGTCTGGGGCCAACGTCCTGACTTTC.

This clone was picked up one time. This sequence joins TRBV6-6 and TRBJ2-3, with 7 nucleotides matching TRBD1. The CDR3 totals 16 residues. V dropped 5 bases and J dropped 8; count of bases not matched to a gene: 16. Germline CDR1 MNHNY, CDR2 SVGAGI (reference sequence). Here the CDR3 DNA reads TGTGCCAGCAGTCTAGGACAGGTGGGGCACAGAGGTACGCAGTATTTT. As protein: CASSLGQVGHRGTQYF.

This clone occurred a few times. The chain carries TRBV6-5 and TRBJ1-1; 8 bases fit TRBD1. This CDR3 spans 14 amino acids. The V segment lost 4 bases and the J segment 4 bases; nucleotides outside the gene matches: 5. Germline assignment: CDR1 MNHEY and CDR2 SVGAGI. The CDR3 loop reads CASSLQGVSTEAFF. The CDR3 DNA is TGTGCCAGCAGTTTACAGGGGGTGAGCACTGAAGCTTTCTTT.

The chain recombines TRBV27 with TRBJ2-3; TRBD1 matches at 8 bases. The V and J ends lost 6 bases and 6 bases, in that order; junction bases with no gene match: 14. The CDR3 loop spans 16 amino acids. CDR1 and CDR2 (germline): MNHEY, SMNVEV (reference sequence). CDR3 residues: CASSLRSPGGADTQYF. CDR3 sequence (DNA): TGTGCCAGCAGCCTTCGGTCCCCAGGGGGCGCGGATACGCAGTATTTT.

This sequence joins TRBV12-5 and TRBJ2-3, with a possible D match to TRBD1 (5 bases). Germline assignment: CDR1 LGHNT and CDR2 FRNRAP. V was clipped by 2 bases and J by 1 base, with 16 bases between them. The CDR3 sequence is 17 residues long. In DNA form, the CDR3 reads TGTGCTAGTGGTTTGCTGTCACAGGCGGCGGGCACAGATACGCAGTATTTT. It codes for CASGLLSQAAGTDTQYF.

The V and J genes are TRBV18 and TRBJ1-1, with D possibly being TRBD1 (5 bases). CDR1 is KGHSH, CDR2 LQKENI, per germline. Trimming removed 0 bases at V and 0 bases at J, with 14 bases between. The CDR3 consists of 17 residues. CDR3 protein: CASSPPSVADMNTEAFF. As DNA, the CDR3 is TGTGCCAGCTCACCACCGTCAGTTGCGGACATGAACACTGAAGCTTTCTTT.

A few counts support this clone. The rearrangement joins TRBV28 to TRBJ2-7; 7 bases fit TRBD2. CDR1 is MDHEN, CDR2 SYDVKM, per germline. The CDR3 runs 15 residues. The V segment lost 4 bases and the J segment 3 bases; nucleotides outside the gene matches: 9. CDR3 protein: CASSCAGEGCYEQYF. The CDR3 region has the DNA TGTGCCAGCAGTTGCGCTGGGGAGGGGTGCTACGAGCAGTACTTC.

The rearrangement uses TRBV5-4 and TRBJ2-7, with 10 bases matching TRBD2. V shed 9 bases and J 0 bases; nucleotides not matched to a gene: 3. Germline V gene sequence: CDR1 SGHNT, CDR2 YYREEE (reference sequence). There are 13 residues in the CDR3. CDR3 nucleotide sequence: TGTGCCACCACTAGCGGGGCCTCCTACGAGCAGTACTTC. Translated, it gives CATTSGASYEQYF.

The rearrangement uses TRBV7-2 and TRBJ1-1, with D tentatively TRBD1 (5 bases). This CDR3 has 14 residues. CDR1 and CDR2 (germline): SGHTA, FQGNSA. The V end lost 3 bases, the J end lost 11 bases, and 19 bases lay between the germline ends. The CDR3 DNA reads as TGTGCCAGCAGCTTCGACAGAAGGAGCGTGGGGGCTTTCTTT. The encoded protein is CASSFDRRSVGAFF. Supplemented by reference TRBV7-2 and TRBJ1-1, the full variable domain reads GAGVSQSPSNKVTEKGKDVELRCDPISGHTALYWYRQSLGQGLEFLIYFQGNSAPDKSGLPSDRFSAERTGGSVSTLTIQRTQQEDSAVYLCASSFDRRSVGAFFGQGTRLTVV.

V gene TRBV15 combines with J gene TRBJ2-4; weak D call: TRBD1 (5 bases). The V end lost 0 bases, the J end lost 0 bases, and 15 bases lay between the germline ends. The germline gives CDR1 LNHNV, CDR2 YYDKDF (reference sequence). This CDR3 is built from 18 residues. CDR3 loop: CATSRDMQGSLAKNIQYF. The CDR3 bases are TGTGCCACCAGCAGAGATATGCAGGGAAGTTTAGCCAAAAACATTCAGTACTTC.

The V and J genes are TRBV4-1 and TRBJ2-1, with 10 bases identical to TRBD2. The CDR3 has 17 amino acids. The V and J ends lost 4 bases and 9 bases, in that order; junction bases with no gene match: 15. The germline gives CDR1 MGHRA, CDR2 YSYEKL. In nucleotides, the CDR3 is TGCGCCAGCAGCCCTTCGCGAGGGACTAGCGCGGGTGGTGAGCAGTTCTTC. Amino acid sequence: CASSPSRGTSAGGEQFF.

This clone was counted a few times. This chain links TRBV2 with TRBJ2-7, with 7 bases fitting TRBD1. The CDR3 has 14 residues. Losses at the gene ends were 7 bases for V and 3 bases for J; bases not matched to a gene: 9. The germline V gene encodes CDR1 SNHLY and CDR2 FYNNEI. For the CDR3, the DNA is TGTGCCAGCAAAAGTGGGACAGCAGTCTACGAGCAGTACTTC. Its translation: CASKSGTAVYEQYF. The entire variable domain, with the rest obtained from reference TRBV2 and TRBJ2-7, is as follows: EPEVTQTPSHQVTQMGQEVILRCVPISNHLYFYWYRQILGQKVEFLVSFYNNEISEKSEIFDDQFSVERPDGSNFTLKIRSTKLEDSAMYFCASKSGTAVYEQYFGPGTRLTVT.

This clone was recorded only once. V gene TRBV7-2 combines with J gene TRBJ2-1; 11 positions match TRBD2. V lost 1 base, J lost 6 bases, and 2 bases stayed unmatched. The CDR3 spans 15 residues. Germline loops: CDR1 SGHTA, CDR2 FQGNSA. The CDR3 loop reads CASSLGLAGLNEQFF. CDR3 in DNA: TGTGCCAGCAGCTTAGGACTAGCGGGACTCAATGAGCAGTTCTTC.